These 7 T cell receptor beta chains were sequenced from one sample in a study of early T cells in non-severe SARS-CoV-2 infection. TCRdb ran MiXCR on the 5' RACE reads and lists one entry per CDR3 protein. The sample shows under 70,000 distinct CDR3 sequences, approximately 10% of them seen only once. The source material was whole blood. The receptors here all came from an adult who was a healthcare worker with PCR-confirmed SARS-CoV-2 infection or an uninfected control (not recorded which).

In this sample, this clonotype turned up many times. The chain couples TRBV6-6 to TRBJ1-2, with a tentative D call TRBD1 (6 bases). Trimming stripped 9 bases from V and 3 bases from J, with 11 bases between. Germline V CDR1 and CDR2: MNHNY, SVGAGI (reference sequence). The CDR3 consists of 12 residues. CDR3 in DNA: TGTGCCAGTCATCGGACAGACTATGGCTACACCTTC. Its translation is CASHRTDYGYTF.

V and J are TRBV12-3 or TRBV12-4 and TRBJ2-3, with 12 nucleotides matching TRBD1. The CDR3 length is 14 residues. V gave up 6 bases and J gave up 11 bases; unmatched junction bases: 9. In nucleotides, the CDR3 is TGTGCCAGCAGCTACGGGACAGGGGGCATGGGGCAGTATTTT. Translating it yields CASSYGTGGMGQYF.

This clonotype was recorded many times. The chain uses TRBV27 and TRBJ1-2; 8 bases map to TRBD1. The CDR3 sequence is 16 residues long. Germline CDR1 and CDR2: MNHEY and SMNVEV (reference sequence). Trimming cost V 6 bases and J 5 bases; bases outside gene matches: 14. CDR3 bases: TGTGCCAGCAGCCGGGGACAGGCGAGACAGGGTTATGGCTACACCTTC. The encoded protein is CASSRGQARQGYGYTF.

This clonotype occurred many times. This chain uses TRBV19 with TRBJ1-5; possible D gene TRBD1, 5 bases. CDR1 and CDR2 (germline): LNHDA, SQIVND (reference sequence). Trimming took off 7 bases at V and 0 bases at J, with 13 bases between the two ends. The CDR3 consists of 15 residues. CDR3 nucleotides: TGTGCCAGTACCAATCGGGGCATTAGCAATCAGCCCCAGCATTTT. As protein: CASTNRGISNQPQHF.

The chain is built from TRBV6-5 and TRBJ2-7; TRBD1 matches 9 bases. The V and J ends lost 7 bases and 6 bases, in that order; junction bases with no gene match: 7. The CDR3 runs 13 residues. The germline CDR1 and CDR2 sequences are MNHEY and SVGAGI. The CDR3 DNA follows: TGTGCCAGCACCGCGGGGACAGGGCGCGAGCAGTACTTC. It specifies CASTAGTGREQYF.

This clonotype occurred many times. J is TRBJ2-7 and V is TRBV7-9; 14 nucleotides agree with TRBD2. This CDR3 is 16 amino acids long. Trimming removed 3 bases from V and 2 bases from J; junction bases left unmatched: 3. The germline gives CDR1 SEHNR, CDR2 FQNEAQ (reference sequence). The CDR3 protein is CASSFRTSGGTYEQYF. The CDR3 DNA sequence: TGTGCCAGCAGCTTCCGGACTAGCGGGGGGACCTACGAGCAGTACTTC.

Ten or more counts support this clonotype. The genes are TRBV24-1 and TRBJ1-2, with 8 bases lining up with TRBD1. V dropped 1 base and J dropped 5; count of bases not matched to a gene: 8. Germline CDR1 KGHDR, CDR2 SFDVKD. This CDR3 spans 16 amino acids. The CDR3 spells CATSDLGGQGRYGYTF. In DNA form, the CDR3 reads TGTGCCACCAGTGATTTAGGCGGACAGGGAAGATATGGCTACACCTTC.